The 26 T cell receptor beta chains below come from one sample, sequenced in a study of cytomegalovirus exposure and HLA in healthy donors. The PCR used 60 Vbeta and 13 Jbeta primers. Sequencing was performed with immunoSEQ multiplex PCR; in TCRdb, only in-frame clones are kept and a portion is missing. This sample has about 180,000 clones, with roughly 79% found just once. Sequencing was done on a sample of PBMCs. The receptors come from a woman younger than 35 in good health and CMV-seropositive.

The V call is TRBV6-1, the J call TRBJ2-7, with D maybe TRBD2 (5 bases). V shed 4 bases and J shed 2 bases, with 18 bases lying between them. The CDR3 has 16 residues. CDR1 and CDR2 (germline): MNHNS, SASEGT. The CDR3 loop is CASSVTPESGTYEQYF. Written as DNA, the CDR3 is TGTGCCAGCAGTGTAACACCCGAATCCGGGACCTACGAGCAGTACTTC.

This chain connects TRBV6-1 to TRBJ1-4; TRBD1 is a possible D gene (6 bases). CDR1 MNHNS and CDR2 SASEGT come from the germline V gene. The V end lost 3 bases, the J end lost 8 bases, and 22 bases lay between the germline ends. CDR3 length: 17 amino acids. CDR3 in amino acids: CASSDRPVGAGKEKLFF. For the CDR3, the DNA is TGTGCCAGCAGTGATCGGCCCGTGGGGGCGGGTAAGGAAAAACTGTTTTTT.

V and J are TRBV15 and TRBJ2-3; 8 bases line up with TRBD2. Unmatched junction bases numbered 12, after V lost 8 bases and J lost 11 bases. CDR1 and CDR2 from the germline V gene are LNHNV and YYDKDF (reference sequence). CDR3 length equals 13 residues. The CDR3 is CATHRGGPSLQYF. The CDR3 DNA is TGTGCCACCCATCGGGGGGGCCCCTCTTTGCAGTATTTT.

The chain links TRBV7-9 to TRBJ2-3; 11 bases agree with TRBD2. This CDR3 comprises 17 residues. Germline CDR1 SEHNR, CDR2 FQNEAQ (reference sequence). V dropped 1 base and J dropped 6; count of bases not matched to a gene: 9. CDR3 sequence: CASSLDHIAGGLDTQYF. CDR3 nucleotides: TGTGCCAGCAGCTTAGACCATATAGCGGGGGGGCTCGATACGCAGTATTTT.

CDR3: CASSGGLTQLDQETQYF. The DNA for the CDR3 is TGTGCCAGCAGCGGGGGACTGACCCAACTCGATCAAGAGACCCAGTACTTC. J is TRBJ2-5 and V is TRBV9; TRBD2 might be the D (6 bases). Deletions cut 3 bases from V and 2 bases from J, with 20 bases between. This CDR3 comprises 17 residues. Germline V gene lookup returns CDR1 SGDLS and CDR2 YYNGEE.

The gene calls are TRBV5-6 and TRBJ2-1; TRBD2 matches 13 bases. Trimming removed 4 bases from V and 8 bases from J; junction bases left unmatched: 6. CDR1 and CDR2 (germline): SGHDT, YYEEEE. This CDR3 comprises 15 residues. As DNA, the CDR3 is TGTGCCAGCAGCCAAGGGACTAGCGGGGTCTATGAGCAGTTCTTC. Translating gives CASSQGTSGVYEQFF.

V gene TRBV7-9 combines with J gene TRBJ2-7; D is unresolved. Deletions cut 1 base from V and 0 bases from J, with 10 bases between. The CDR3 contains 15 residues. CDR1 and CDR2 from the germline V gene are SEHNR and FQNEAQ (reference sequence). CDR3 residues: CASSLDRRSSYEQYF. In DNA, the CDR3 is TGTGCCAGCAGCTTAGACAGACGAAGCTCCTACGAGCAGTACTTC.

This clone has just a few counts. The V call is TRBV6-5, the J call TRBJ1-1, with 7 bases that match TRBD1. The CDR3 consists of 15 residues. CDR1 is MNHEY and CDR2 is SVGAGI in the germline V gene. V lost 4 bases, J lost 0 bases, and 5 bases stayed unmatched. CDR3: CASSSWDSLNTEAFF. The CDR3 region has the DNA TGTGCCAGCAGTTCATGGGACAGCCTGAACACTGAAGCTTTCTTT.

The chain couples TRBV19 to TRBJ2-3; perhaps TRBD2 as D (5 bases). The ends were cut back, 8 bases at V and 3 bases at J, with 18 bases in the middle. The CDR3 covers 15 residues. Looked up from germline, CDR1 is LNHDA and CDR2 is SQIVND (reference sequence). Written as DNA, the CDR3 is TGTGCCAGTTCGCTGGGCGGACTTCAGACAGATACGCAGTATTTT. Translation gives CASSLGGLQTDTQYF.

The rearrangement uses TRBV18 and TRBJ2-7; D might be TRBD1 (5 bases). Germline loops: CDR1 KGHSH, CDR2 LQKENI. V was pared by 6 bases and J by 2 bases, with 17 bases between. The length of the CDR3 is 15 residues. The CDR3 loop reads CASSPFRDNTYEQYF. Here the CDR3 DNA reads TGTGCCAGCTCTCCTTTCAGGGATAACACCTACGAGCAGTACTTC.

In DNA, the CDR3 is TGTGCCAGCAGCCTTAGCGGGATTAGCTCCTACGAGCAGTACTTC. The encoded protein is CASSLSGISSYEQYF. The V call is TRBV7-9, the J call TRBJ2-7; 8 nucleotides align to TRBD2. The V gene's germline CDR1 is SEHNR and CDR2 FQNEAQ (reference sequence). V was pared by 5 bases and J by 0 bases, with 6 bases of the junction left unmatched. The CDR3 is 15 amino acids.

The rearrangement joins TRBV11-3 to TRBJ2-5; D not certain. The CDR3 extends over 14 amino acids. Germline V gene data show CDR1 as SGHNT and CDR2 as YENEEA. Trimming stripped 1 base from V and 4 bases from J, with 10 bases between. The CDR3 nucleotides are TGTGCCAGCAGCTTAGCCGGGTCGGCAGAGACCCAGTACTTC. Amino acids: CASSLAGSAETQYF.

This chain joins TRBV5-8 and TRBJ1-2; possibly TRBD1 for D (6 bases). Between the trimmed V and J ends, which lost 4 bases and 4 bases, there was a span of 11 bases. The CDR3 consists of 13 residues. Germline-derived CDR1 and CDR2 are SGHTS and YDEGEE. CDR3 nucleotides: TGTGCCAGCAGCCCCAGGGGCCCCTATGGCTACACCTTC. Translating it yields CASSPRGPYGYTF.

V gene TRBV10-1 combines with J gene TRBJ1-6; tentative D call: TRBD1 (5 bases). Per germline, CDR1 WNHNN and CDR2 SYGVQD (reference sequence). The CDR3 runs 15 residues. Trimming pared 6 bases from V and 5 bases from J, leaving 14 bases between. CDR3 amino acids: CASSRGVEDNSPLHF. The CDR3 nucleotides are TGCGCCAGCAGCCGGGGGGTGGAGGATAATTCACCCCTCCACTTT.

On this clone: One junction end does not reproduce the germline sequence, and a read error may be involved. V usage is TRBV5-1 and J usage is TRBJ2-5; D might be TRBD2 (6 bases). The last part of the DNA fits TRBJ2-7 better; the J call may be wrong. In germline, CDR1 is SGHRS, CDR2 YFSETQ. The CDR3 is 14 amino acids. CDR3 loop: CTSSHSGSSYEQYF. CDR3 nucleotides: TGCACCAGCAGTCATTCCGGGAGCTCCTACGAGCAGTACTTC.

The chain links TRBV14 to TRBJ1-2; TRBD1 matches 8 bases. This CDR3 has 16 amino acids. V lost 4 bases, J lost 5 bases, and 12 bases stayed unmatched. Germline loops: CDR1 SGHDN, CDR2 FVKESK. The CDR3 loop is CASSPWTGSVIYGYTF. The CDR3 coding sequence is TGTGCCAGCAGCCCTTGGACAGGGTCTGTCATATATGGCTACACCTTC.

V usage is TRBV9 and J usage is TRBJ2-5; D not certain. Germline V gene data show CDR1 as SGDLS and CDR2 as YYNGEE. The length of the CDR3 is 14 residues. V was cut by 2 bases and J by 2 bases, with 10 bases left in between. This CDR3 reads CASSVTGGQETQYF. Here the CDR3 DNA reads TGTGCCAGCAGCGTCACGGGTGGGCAAGAGACCCAGTACTTC.

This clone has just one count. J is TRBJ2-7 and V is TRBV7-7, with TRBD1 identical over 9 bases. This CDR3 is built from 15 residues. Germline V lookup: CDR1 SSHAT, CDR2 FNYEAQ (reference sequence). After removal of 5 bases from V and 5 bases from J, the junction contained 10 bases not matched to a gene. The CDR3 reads CASSPSYRGLDEQYF. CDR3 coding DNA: TGTGCCAGCAGCCCATCATACAGGGGGCTAGACGAGCAGTACTTC. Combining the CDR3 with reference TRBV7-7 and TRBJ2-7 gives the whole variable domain GAGVSQSPRYKVTKRGQDVTLRCDPISSHATLYWYQQALGQGPEFLTYFNYEAQPDKSGLPSDRFSAERPEGSISTLTIQRTEQRDSAMYRCASSPSYRGLDEQYFGPGTRLTVT.

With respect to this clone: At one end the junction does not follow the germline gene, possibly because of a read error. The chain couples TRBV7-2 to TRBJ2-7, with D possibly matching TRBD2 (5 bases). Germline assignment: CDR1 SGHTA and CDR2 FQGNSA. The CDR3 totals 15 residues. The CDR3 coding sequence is TGTGTCAGCAGCCCCAGCGGACGGAAAAACTACGAGCAGTACTTC. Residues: CVSSPSGRKNYEQYF.

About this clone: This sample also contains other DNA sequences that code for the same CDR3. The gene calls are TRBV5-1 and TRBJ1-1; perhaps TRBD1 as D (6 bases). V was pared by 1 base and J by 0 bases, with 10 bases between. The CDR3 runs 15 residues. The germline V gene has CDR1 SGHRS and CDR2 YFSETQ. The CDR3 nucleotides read TGCGCCAGCAGCTTGCAGGGGACCTTGAACACTGAAGCTTTCTTT. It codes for CASSLQGTLNTEAFF.

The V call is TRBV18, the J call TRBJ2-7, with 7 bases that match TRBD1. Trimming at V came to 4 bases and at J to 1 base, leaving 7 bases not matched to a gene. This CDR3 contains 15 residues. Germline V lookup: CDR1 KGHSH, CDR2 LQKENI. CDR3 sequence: CASSLLGTDSYEQYF. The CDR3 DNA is TGTGCCAGCTCACTTTTGGGGACAGATTCCTACGAGCAGTACTTC.

The CDR3: CASSIGQGVLFF. Here the CDR3 DNA reads TGTGCCAGTAGTATTGGGCAGGGGGTTTTGTTTTTT. The chain employs TRBV19 and TRBJ2-2; TRBD1 matches at 7 bases. Germline V gene lookup returns CDR1 LNHDA and CDR2 SQIVND (reference sequence). Trimming took 3 bases from V and 15 from J; bases not matched to a gene: 7. This CDR3 has 12 amino acids.

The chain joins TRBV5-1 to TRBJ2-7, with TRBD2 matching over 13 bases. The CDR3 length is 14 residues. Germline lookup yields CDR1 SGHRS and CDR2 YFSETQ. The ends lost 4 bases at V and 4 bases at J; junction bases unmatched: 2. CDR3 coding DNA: TGCGCCAGCAGCCCGGGACTAGCGGGGTACGAGCAGTACTTC. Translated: CASSPGLAGYEQYF. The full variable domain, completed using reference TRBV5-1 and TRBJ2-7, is KAGVTQTPRYLIKTRGQQVTLSCSPISGHRSVSWYQQTPGQGLQFLFEYFSETQRNKGNFPGRFSGRQFSNSRSEMNVSTLELGDSALYLCASSPGLAGYEQYFGPGTRLTVT.

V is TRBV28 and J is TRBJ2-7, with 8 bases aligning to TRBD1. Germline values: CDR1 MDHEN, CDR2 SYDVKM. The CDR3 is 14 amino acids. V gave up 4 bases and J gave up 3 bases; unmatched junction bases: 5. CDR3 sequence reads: CASSSIQGVYEQYF. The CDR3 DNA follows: TGTGCCAGCAGTTCAATACAGGGGGTCTACGAGCAGTACTTC. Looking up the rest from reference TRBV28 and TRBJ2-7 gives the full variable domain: DVKVTQSSRYLVKRTGEKVFLECVQDMDHENMFWYRQDPGLGLRLIYFSYDVKMKEKGDIPEGYSVSREKKERFSLILESASTNQTSMYLCASSSIQGVYEQYFGPGTRLTVT.

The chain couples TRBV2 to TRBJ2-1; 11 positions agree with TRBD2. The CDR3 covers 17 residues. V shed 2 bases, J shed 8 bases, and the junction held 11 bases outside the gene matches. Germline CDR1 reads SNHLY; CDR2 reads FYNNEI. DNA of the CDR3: TGTGCCAGCAGTGAACAGGGGCCTCTAGCGGGGGGTCATGAGCAGTTCTTC. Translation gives CASSEQGPLAGGHEQFF.

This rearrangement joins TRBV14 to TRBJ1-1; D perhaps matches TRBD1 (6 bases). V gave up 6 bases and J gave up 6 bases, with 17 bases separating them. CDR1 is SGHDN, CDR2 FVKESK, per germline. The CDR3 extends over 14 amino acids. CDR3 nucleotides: TGTGCCAGCAGGCTCACAGGGAAGCGTCCTGAAGCTTTCTTT. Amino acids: CASRLTGKRPEAFF.